These 19 T cell receptor beta chains were sequenced from one sample in a study of blood T cell repertoires in COVID-19. Sequencing used immunoSEQ multiplex PCR; TCRdb keeps in-frame clones, though not all of them. The sample lists some 160,000 clones; around 84% were seen once. Source material: peripheral blood. These receptor sequences come from a woman of 80 years or more with COVID-19, enrolled during active disease.

The chain recombines TRBV28 with TRBJ2-7, with D perhaps TRBD2 (5 bases). CDR1 is MDHEN and CDR2 is SYDVKM in the germline V gene. The CDR3 length is 11 residues. The germline V and J ends were trimmed by 10 bases and 4 bases, with 11 bases remaining between them. The CDR3 coding sequence is TGTGCCACCTCAACGGGGTACGAGCAGTACTTC. The encoded protein is CATSTGYEQYF.

This chain joins TRBV11-2 and TRBJ1-1, with D perhaps matching TRBD1 (6 bases). The V and J ends lost 3 bases and 7 bases respectively, with 9 bases between them. The CDR3 loop spans 12 amino acids. CDR1 is SGHAT and CDR2 is FQNNGV in the germline V gene. The CDR3 DNA follows: TGTGCCAGCAGCTTGTCCAGGGGTGAAGCTTTCTTT. This encodes CASSLSRGEAFF. The full variable domain, in which reference TRBV11-2 and TRBJ1-1 provide the parts outside the CDR3, is EAGVAQSPRYKIIEKRQSVAFWCNPISGHATLYWYQQILGQGPKLLIQFQNNGVVDDSQLPKDRFSAERLKGVDSTLKIQPAKLEDSAVYLCASSLSRGEAFFGQGTRLTVV.

The V and J genes are TRBV3-1 (or the pseudogene TRBV3-2) and TRBJ1-3; 7 positions agree with TRBD1. Germline V gives CDR1 LGHDT, CDR2 YNNKEL (reference sequence). The junction had 6 bases not matched to a gene; V was cut back by 1 base and J by 0 bases. The CDR3 totals 17 residues. This chain's CDR3 is CASSQGQGVFSGNTIYF. In DNA, the CDR3 is TGTGCCAGCAGCCAAGGACAGGGTGTCTTCTCTGGAAACACCATATATTTT.

This clone was detected only a few times. J is TRBJ1-5 and V is TRBV6-6; no clear D. The CDR3 length is 12 residues. CDR1 and CDR2 (germline): MNHNY, SVGAGI (reference sequence). V was trimmed by 2 bases and J by 11 bases, leaving 10 bases between them. This CDR3 is CASSYEASAQHF. Here the CDR3 DNA reads TGTGCCAGCAGTTACGAGGCATCAGCCCAGCATTTT.

This clone was seen only a few times. This sequence joins TRBV5-5 and TRBJ2-1; TRBD1 matches 10 bases. Germline CDR1 and CDR2: SGHKS and YYEKEE (reference sequence). This CDR3 spans 15 amino acids. After removal of 4 bases from V and 4 bases from J, the junction contained 5 bases not matched to a gene. CDR3 loop: CASSTGTGVYNEQFF. DNA of the CDR3: TGTGCCAGCAGCACCGGGACAGGGGTTTACAATGAGCAGTTCTTC.

J is TRBJ2-5 and V is TRBV3-1 (or the pseudogene TRBV3-2); tentatively, D is TRBD2 (5 bases). V was pared by 4 bases and J by 4 bases, with 10 bases between. CDR1 LGHDT and CDR2 YNNKEL come from the germline V gene (reference sequence). The CDR3 runs 13 residues. The CDR3 DNA reads as TGTGCCAGCAGCCCGAGGAGGAGAGAGACCCAGTACTTC. The encoded protein is CASSPRRRETQYF.

The chain couples TRBV2 to TRBJ2-7; D might be TRBD1 (6 bases). Germline CDR1 is SNHLY and CDR2 is FYNNEI. CDR3 size: 11 residues. Trimming took 8 bases from V and 4 from J, leaving 9 bases between them. The CDR3 protein is CASLDRYEQYF. CDR3 coding DNA: TGTGCCAGCCTTGACAGGTACGAGCAGTACTTC. The variable domain in full, with the rest retrieved from reference TRBV2 and TRBJ2-7, is EPEVTQTPSHQVTQMGQEVILRCVPISNHLYFYWYRQILGQKVEFLVSFYNNEISEKSEIFDDQFSVERPDGSNFTLKIRSTKLEDSAMYFCASLDRYEQYFGPGTRLTVT.

The chain carries TRBV5-6 and TRBJ2-7; the D is unclear. CDR1 is SGHDT, CDR2 YYEEEE, per germline. The CDR3 length is 13 residues. V shed 0 bases and J shed 6 bases, with 10 bases lying between them. The CDR3 nucleotides read TGTGCCAGCAGCTTGGTCCTAGTGAGCGAGCAGTACTTC. Residues: CASSLVLVSEQYF.

The J gene is TRBJ1-2, the V gene TRBV5-5, with D uncertain. CDR1 is SGHKS, CDR2 YYEKEE, per germline (reference sequence). The CDR3 totals 12 residues. V gave up 4 bases and J gave up 0 bases, with 4 bases separating them. CDR3 region: CASSTANYGYTF. In nucleotides, the CDR3 is TGTGCCAGCAGCACAGCTAACTATGGCTACACCTTC.

The chain couples TRBV6-5 to TRBJ2-7, with D maybe TRBD1 (8 bases). The CDR3 extends over 14 amino acids. V was clipped by 6 bases and J by 7 bases, with 19 bases between them. Per germline, CDR1 MNHEY and CDR2 SVGAGI. The CDR3 protein is CASRGGDRLREQYF. Here the CDR3 DNA reads TGTGCCAGCAGAGGGGGGGACAGGTTGAGGGAGCAGTACTTC.

This chain connects TRBV6-2 or TRBV6-3 to TRBJ2-5; possibly TRBD2 for D (6 bases). The ends were cut back, 5 bases at V and 2 bases at J, with 27 bases in the middle. Looked up from germline, CDR1 is MNHEY and CDR2 is SVGEGT. The CDR3 extends over 19 amino acids. The CDR3: CASSPLFVTRGGLQETQYF. The CDR3 coding sequence is TGTGCCAGCAGTCCCCTATTCGTGACTCGGGGAGGTCTACAAGAGACCCAGTACTTC.

This chain links TRBV28 with TRBJ1-5; D might be TRBD1 (6 bases). Between the trimmed V and J ends, which lost 5 bases and 5 bases, there was a span of 13 bases. The germline V gene encodes CDR1 MDHEN and CDR2 SYDVKM. The CDR3 extends over 14 amino acids. The CDR3 sequence is CASSPQGRYQPQHF. CDR3 nucleotide sequence: TGTGCCAGCAGTCCACAGGGAAGGTATCAGCCCCAGCATTTT. The full variable domain, rest sourced from reference TRBV28 and TRBJ1-5, is DVKVTQSSRYLVKRTGEKVFLECVQDMDHENMFWYRQDPGLGLRLIYFSYDVKMKEKGDIPEGYSVSREKKERFSLILESASTNQTSMYLCASSPQGRYQPQHFGDGTRLSIL.

The chain carries TRBV14 and TRBJ2-7; 10 nucleotides agree with TRBD1. The V and J ends lost 1 base and 3 bases, in that order; junction bases with no gene match: 6. The length of the CDR3 is 16 residues. The germline CDR1 and CDR2 sequences are SGHDN and FVKESK. The CDR3 DNA reads as TGTGCCAGCAGCCAAGTGATGGGACAGGGGAGCTACGAGCAGTACTTC. It encodes CASSQVMGQGSYEQYF. Full variable domain (rest looked up from reference TRBV14 and TRBJ2-7): EAGVTQFPSHSVIEKGQTVTLRCDPISGHDNLYWYRRVMGKEIKFLLHFVKESKQDESGMPNNRFLAERTGGTYSTLKVQPAELEDSGVYFCASSQVMGQGSYEQYFGPGTRLTVT.

The rearrangement joins TRBV24-1 to TRBJ1-2; D possibly corresponds to TRBD1 (5 bases). Looked up from germline, CDR1 is KGHDR and CDR2 is SFDVKD. Trimming pared 0 bases from V and 9 bases from J, leaving 16 bases between. This CDR3 spans 15 amino acids. The CDR3, as DNA: TGTGCCACCAGTGATTTGCGCGGAGGGGTAGGGAGCTACACCTTC. Amino acid sequence: CATSDLRGGVGSYTF.

This clone was detected only once. This chain uses TRBV25-1 with TRBJ1-6, with 8 bases matching TRBD1. The V gene end was trimmed by 4 bases and the J gene end by 6 bases; junction bases not matched to a gene: 5. Germline assignment: CDR1 MGHDK and CDR2 SYGVNS. The length of the CDR3 is 15 residues. The CDR3 region is CASSGTGSFNSPLHF. The CDR3 DNA sequence: TGTGCCAGCAGTGGGACAGGGTCGTTTAATTCACCCCTCCACTTT.

The V gene is TRBV6-5, the J gene TRBJ1-1, with TRBD1 identical over 8 bases. The CDR3 contains 15 residues. V lost 5 bases and J lost 1; bases outside the gene matches: 6. The germline V gene has CDR1 MNHEY and CDR2 SVGAGI. The CDR3 DNA follows: TGTGCCAGCAGTAAGACAGGGGCCCGGAACACTGAAGCTTTCTTT. It codes for CASSKTGARNTEAFF.

The rearrangement uses TRBV5-6 and TRBJ1-1; D unclear. Trimming left V 2 bases short and J 1 base short, with 21 bases between. Per germline, CDR1 SGHDT and CDR2 YYEEEE. CDR3 length: 18 residues. CDR3 DNA: TGTGCCAGCAGCTTTACCAGAGGGCGGGTATTGCGGAACACTGAAGCTTTCTTT. It specifies CASSFTRGRVLRNTEAFF.

This chain connects TRBV19 to TRBJ2-3; a weak D match, TRBD2 (5 bases). This CDR3 spans 15 amino acids. V was clipped by 1 base and J by 0 bases, with 8 bases between them. Germline CDR1 reads LNHDA; CDR2 reads SQIVND (reference sequence). CDR3 DNA sequence: TGTGCCAGTAGTATAGGAGCGGCTAGCACAGATACGCAGTATTTT. Protein sequence: CASSIGAASTDTQYF.

The rearrangement uses TRBV29-1 and TRBJ2-1, with D perhaps TRBD1 (5 bases). The V gene's germline CDR1 is SQVTM and CDR2 ANQGSEA. V lost 0 bases to trimming and J lost 10 bases, with 13 bases between them. The CDR3 is 13 residues long. The CDR3 region is CSVEDYDRKEQFF. The CDR3 DNA sequence: TGCAGCGTTGAAGATTACGACAGAAAAGAGCAGTTCTTC.